Listed here is a single T cell receptor (beta chain). Antigen: not known. The data were obtained in a study of yellow fever vaccine responses in identical twins. Study-level results: Vaccine-induced T cell responses in twins were reportedly observed to appear partly convergent, partly personalized.

MiXCR, applied by TCRdb to the RT-PCR reads, yields one record per CDR3 protein. This table has about 20,000 distinct CDR3 sequences, roughly 70% appearing once. Source: T cells from blood (PBMCs), unsorted or a sorted subset (not recorded which), taken before or after yellow fever vaccination (not recorded which). This TCR was sampled from a woman aged 18-29 years who received the yellow fever vaccine.

The CDR3 region is CASSSEFVGLADGEQFF. The DNA for the CDR3 is TGTGCCAGCAGCTCAGAGTTCGTAGGACTAGCGGATGGTGAGCAGTTCTTC. The chain has TRBV5-6 and TRBJ2-1; 10 bases map to TRBD2. The ends lost 3 bases at V and 9 bases at J; junction bases unmatched: 15. The CDR3 is 17 amino acids. Germline values: CDR1 SGHDT, CDR2 YYEEEE.